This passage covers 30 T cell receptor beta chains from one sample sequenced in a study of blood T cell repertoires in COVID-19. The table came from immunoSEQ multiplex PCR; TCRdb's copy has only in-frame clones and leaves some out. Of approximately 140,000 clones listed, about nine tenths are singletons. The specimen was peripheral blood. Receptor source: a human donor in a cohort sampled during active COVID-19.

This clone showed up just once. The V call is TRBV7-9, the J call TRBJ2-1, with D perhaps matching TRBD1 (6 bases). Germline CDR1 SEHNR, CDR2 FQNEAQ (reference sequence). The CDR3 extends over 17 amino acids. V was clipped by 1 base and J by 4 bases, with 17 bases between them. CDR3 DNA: TGTGCCAGCAGCTTAGACATAAGGCAGGGGCGTTACAATGAGCAGTTCTTC. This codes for CASSLDIRQGRYNEQFF.

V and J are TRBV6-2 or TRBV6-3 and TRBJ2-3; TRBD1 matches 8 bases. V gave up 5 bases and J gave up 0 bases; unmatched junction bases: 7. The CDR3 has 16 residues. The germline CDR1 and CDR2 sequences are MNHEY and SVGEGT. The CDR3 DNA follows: TGTGCCAGCAGTCGGGACAGGATTCTTAGCACAGATACGCAGTATTTT. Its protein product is CASSRDRILSTDTQYF.

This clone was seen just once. CDR3 loop: CASSLIANQPQHF. Here the CDR3 DNA reads TGTGCCAGCAGTTTAATAGCAAATCAGCCCCAGCATTTT. This chain links TRBV27 with TRBJ1-5; no clear D. V was trimmed by 2 bases and J by 4 bases, leaving 6 bases between them. CDR1 MNHEY and CDR2 SMNVEV come from the germline V gene (reference sequence). The CDR3 has 13 amino acids.

The CDR3 spells CASSLGSRDGYTF. CDR3 DNA sequence: TGTGCCAGCAGTTTAGGGTCCCGGGATGGCTACACCTTC. The rearrangement links TRBV12-3 or TRBV12-4 to TRBJ1-2; D gene unclear. V lost 1 base and J 6 bases, leaving 9 bases between the germline ends. There are 13 residues in the CDR3.

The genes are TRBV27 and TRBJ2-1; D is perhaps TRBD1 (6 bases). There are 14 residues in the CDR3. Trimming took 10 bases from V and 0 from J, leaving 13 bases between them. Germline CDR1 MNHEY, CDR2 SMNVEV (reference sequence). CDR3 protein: CATRGQTSYNEQFF. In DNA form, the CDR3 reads TGTGCCACCAGGGGACAAACCTCCTACAATGAGCAGTTCTTC.

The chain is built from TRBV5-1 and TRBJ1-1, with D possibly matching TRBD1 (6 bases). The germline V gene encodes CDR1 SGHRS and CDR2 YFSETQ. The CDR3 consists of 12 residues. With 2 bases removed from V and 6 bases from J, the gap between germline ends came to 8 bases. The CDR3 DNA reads TGCGCCAGCAGCTTTGGGGGCGCTGAAGCTTTCTTT. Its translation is CASSFGGAEAFF.

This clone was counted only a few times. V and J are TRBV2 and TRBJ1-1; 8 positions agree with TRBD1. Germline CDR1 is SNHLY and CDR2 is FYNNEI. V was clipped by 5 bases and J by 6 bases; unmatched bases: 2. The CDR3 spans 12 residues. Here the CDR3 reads CASSTDRAEAFF. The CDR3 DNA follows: TGTGCCAGCAGTACGGACAGGGCTGAAGCTTTCTTT.

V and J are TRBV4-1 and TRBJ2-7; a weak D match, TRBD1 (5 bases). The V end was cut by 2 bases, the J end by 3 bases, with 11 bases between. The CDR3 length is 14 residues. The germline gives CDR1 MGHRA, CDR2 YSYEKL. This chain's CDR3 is CASSQSDTIYEQYF. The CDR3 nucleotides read TGCGCCAGCAGCCAATCGGACACTATCTACGAGCAGTACTTC.

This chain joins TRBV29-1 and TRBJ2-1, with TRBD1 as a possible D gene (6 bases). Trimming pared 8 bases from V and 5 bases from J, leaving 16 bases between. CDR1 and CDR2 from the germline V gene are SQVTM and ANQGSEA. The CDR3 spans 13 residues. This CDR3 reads CSHRGTHNNEQFF. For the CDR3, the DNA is TGCAGCCACAGAGGGACACACAACAATGAGCAGTTCTTC.

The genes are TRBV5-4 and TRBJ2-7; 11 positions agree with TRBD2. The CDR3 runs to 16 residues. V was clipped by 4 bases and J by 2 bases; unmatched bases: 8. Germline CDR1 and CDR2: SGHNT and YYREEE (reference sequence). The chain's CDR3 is CASSPVSTSGTYEQYF. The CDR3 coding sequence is TGTGCCAGCAGCCCCGTTTCGACTAGCGGGACCTACGAGCAGTACTTC.

The CDR3 region is CASSQGTGAPYGYTF. CDR3 sequence (DNA): TGTGCCAGCAGCCAGGGCACAGGGGCTCCCTATGGCTACACCTTC. This rearrangement joins TRBV3-1 (or the pseudogene TRBV3-2) to TRBJ1-2; 7 bases match TRBD1. The CDR3 runs to 15 residues. Germline loops: CDR1 LGHDT, CDR2 YNNKEL (reference sequence). The trim removed 3 bases at V and 4 bases at J, leaving 8 bases unmatched.

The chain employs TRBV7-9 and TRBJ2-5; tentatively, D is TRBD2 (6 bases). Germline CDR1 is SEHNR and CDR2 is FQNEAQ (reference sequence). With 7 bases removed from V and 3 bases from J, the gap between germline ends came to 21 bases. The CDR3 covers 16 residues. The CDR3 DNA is TGTGCCAGCAACCTTAATACCGGGACTCATAAAGAGACCCAGTACTTC. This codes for CASNLNTGTHKETQYF.

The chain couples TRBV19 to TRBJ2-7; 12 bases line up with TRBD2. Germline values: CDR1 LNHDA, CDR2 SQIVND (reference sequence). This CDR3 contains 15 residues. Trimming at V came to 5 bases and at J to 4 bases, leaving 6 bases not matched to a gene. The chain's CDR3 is CASSETSGRGYEQYF. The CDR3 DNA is TGTGCCAGTAGTGAGACTAGCGGGAGAGGATACGAGCAGTACTTC.

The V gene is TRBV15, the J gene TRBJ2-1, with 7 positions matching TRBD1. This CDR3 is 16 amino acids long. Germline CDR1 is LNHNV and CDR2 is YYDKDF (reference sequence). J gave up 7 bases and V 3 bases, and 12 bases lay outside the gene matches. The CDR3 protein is CATSSYGTARGNEQFF. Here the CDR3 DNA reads TGTGCCACCAGCAGTTACGGGACAGCCCGCGGGAATGAGCAGTTCTTC.

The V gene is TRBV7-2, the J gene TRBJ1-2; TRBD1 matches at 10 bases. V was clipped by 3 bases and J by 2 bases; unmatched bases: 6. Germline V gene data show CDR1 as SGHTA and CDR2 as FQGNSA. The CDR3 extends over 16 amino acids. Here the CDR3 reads CASSLGGTGVNYGYTF. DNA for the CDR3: TGTGCCAGCAGCTTGGGAGGGACAGGGGTAAACTATGGCTACACCTTC.

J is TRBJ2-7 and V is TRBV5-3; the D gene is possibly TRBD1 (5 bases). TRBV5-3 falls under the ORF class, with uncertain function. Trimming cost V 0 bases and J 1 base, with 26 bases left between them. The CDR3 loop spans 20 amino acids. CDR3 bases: TGTGCCAGAAGCTTGGACACAAGGACACAACGAAACCGTCGGTCCTACGAGCAGTACTTC. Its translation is CARSLDTRTQRNRRSYEQYF.

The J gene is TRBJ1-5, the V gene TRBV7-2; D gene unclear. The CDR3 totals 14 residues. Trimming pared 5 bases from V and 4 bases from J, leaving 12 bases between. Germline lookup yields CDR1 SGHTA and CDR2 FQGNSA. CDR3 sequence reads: CASSRLGGNQPQHF. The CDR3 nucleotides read TGTGCCAGCAGCCGTCTAGGCGGGAATCAGCCCCAGCATTTT.

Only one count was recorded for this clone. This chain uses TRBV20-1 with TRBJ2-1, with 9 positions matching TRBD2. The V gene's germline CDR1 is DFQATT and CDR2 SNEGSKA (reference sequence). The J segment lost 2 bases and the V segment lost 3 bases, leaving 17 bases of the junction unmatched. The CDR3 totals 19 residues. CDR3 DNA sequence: TGCAGTGCTAGTTACCCTAGCGGGGACCCATTTGCAACCTACAATGAGCAGTTCTTC. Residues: CSASYPSGDPFATYNEQFF.

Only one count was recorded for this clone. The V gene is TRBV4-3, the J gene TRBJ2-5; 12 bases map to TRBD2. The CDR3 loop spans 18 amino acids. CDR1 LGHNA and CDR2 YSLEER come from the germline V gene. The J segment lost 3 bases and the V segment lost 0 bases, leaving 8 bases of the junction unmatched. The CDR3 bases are TGCGCCAGCAGCCAAGACACTAGCGGGGGGCCCCGGAAAGAGACCCAGTACTTC. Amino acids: CASSQDTSGGPRKETQYF.

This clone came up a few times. The CDR3 coding sequence is TGTGCCAGCAGTAATGCTGAGGGCCTAGGGGAGCAGTACTTC. This translates into CASSNAEGLGEQYF. The rearrangement joins TRBV6-5 to TRBJ2-7, with D possibly TRBD2 on 5 matching bases. This CDR3 contains 14 residues. From germline, CDR1 is MNHEY and CDR2 SVGAGI. Deletions cut 5 bases from V and 7 bases from J, with 18 bases between.

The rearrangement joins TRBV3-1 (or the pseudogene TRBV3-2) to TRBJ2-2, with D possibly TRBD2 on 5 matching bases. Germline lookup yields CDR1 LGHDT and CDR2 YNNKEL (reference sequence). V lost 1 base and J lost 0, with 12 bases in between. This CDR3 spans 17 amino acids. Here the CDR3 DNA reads TGTGCCAGCAGCCAAGTGAGTCTAGCAGCGAACACCGGGGAGCTGTTTTTT. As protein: CASSQVSLAANTGELFF.

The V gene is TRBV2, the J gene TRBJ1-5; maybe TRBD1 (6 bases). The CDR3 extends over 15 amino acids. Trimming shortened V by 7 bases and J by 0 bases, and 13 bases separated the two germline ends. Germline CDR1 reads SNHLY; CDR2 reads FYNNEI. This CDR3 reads CASTKDRSSNQPQHF. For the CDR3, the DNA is TGTGCCAGCACAAAGGACAGATCTAGCAATCAGCCCCAGCATTTT.

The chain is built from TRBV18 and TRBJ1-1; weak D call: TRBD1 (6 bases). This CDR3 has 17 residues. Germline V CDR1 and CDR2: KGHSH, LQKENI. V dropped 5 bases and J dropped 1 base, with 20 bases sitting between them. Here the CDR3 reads CASSNTGPGSGNTEAFF. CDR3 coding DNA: TGTGCCAGCTCAAATACAGGGCCTGGGTCCGGGAACACTGAAGCTTTCTTT.

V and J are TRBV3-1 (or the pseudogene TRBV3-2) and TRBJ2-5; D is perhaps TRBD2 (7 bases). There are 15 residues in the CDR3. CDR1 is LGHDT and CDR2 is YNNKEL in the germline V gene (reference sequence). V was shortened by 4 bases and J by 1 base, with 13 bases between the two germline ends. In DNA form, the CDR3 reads TGTGCCAGCAGCCCAGGTAGGGGGGGCCAAGAGACCCAGTACTTC. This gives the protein CASSPGRGGQETQYF.

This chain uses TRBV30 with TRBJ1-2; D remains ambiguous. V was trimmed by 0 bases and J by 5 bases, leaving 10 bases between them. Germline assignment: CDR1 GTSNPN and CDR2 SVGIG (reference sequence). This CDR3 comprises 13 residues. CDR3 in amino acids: CAWSVGSGYGYTF. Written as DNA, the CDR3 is TGTGCCTGGAGTGTAGGTTCGGGATATGGCTACACCTTC.

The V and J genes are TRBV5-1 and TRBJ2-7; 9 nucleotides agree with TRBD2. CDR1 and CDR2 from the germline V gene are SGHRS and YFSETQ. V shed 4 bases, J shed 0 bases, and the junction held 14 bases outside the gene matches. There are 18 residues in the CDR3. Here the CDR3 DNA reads TGCGCCAGCAGCCAGAGAGGGAGCGGGAGGCCTACCTCCTACGAGCAGTACTTC. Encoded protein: CASSQRGSGRPTSYEQYF. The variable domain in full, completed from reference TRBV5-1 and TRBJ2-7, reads KAGVTQTPRYLIKTRGQQVTLSCSPISGHRSVSWYQQTPGQGLQFLFEYFSETQRNKGNFPGRFSGRQFSNSRSEMNVSTLELGDSALYLCASSQRGSGRPTSYEQYFGPGTRLTVT.

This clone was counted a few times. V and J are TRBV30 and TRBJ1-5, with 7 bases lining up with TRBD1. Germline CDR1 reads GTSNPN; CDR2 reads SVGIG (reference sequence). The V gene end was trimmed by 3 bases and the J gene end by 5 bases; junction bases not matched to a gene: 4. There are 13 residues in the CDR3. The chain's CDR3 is CAWSRQGDQPQHF. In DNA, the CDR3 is TGTGCCTGGAGCCGACAGGGAGATCAGCCCCAGCATTTT. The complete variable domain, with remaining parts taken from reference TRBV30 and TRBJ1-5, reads SQTIHQWPATLVQPVGSPLSLECTVEGTSNPNLYWYRQAAGRGLQLLFYSVGIGQISSEVPQNLSASRPQDRQFILSSKKLLLSDSGFYLCAWSRQGDQPQHFGDGTRLSIL.

The CDR3 here is CASSLAGSSNIQYF. Written as DNA, the CDR3 is TGTGCCAGCAGCTTAGCCGGGTCCTCAAACATTCAGTACTTC. The chain uses TRBV11-2 and TRBJ2-4; D not certain. CDR1 SGHAT and CDR2 FQNNGV come from the germline V gene. This CDR3 has 14 residues. The germline V and J ends were trimmed by 1 base and 6 bases, with 10 bases remaining between them.

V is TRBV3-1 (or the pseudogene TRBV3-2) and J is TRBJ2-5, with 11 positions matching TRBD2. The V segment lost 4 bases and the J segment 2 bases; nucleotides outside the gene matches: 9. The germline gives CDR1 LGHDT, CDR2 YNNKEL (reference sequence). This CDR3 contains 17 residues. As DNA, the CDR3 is TGTGCCAGCAGCCCAGTCCCGACTAGCGGGGTACAAGAGACCCAGTACTTC. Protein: CASSPVPTSGVQETQYF.

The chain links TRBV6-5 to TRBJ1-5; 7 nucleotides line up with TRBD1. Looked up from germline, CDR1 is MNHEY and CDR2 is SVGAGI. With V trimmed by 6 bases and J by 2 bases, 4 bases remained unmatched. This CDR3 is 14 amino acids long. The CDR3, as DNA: TGTGCCAGCAGGCCAGACAGGGGCAATCAGCCCCAGCATTTT. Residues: CASRPDRGNQPQHF.